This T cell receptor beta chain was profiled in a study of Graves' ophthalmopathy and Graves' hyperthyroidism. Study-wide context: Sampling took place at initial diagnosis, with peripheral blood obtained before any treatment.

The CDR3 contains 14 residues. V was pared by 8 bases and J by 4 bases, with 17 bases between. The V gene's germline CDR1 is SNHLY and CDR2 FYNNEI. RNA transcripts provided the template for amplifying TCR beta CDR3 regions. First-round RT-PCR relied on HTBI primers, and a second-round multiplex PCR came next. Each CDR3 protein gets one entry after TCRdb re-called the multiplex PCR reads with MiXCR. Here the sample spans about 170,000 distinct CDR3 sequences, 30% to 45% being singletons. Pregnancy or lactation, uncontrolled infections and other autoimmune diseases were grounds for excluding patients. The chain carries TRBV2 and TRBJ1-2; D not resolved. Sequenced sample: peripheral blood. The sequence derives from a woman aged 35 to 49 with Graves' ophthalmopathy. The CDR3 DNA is TGTGCCAGCTCCCCTCAGTTACAGACCTATGGCTACACCTTC. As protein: CASSPQLQTYGYTF.